This T cell receptor (beta chain) appears in the sequencing data of a study of T cell repertoires in cytomegalovirus infection. The overall study: Through public TCR beta signatures, both CMV infection and matching HLA type were indicated.

In this sample, this clonotype turned up many times. TCRdb passed the reads through MiXCR, listing each CDR3 protein once. The sample shows approximately 500,000 distinct CDR3 sequences, approximately 17% of them seen only once. Per germline, CDR1 MNHEY and CDR2 SMNVEV (reference sequence). The V end was cut by 8 bases, the J end by 6 bases, with 14 bases between. CDR3 length: 13 residues. Sequencing used CD8+ T cells from PBMCs. The gene calls are TRBV27 and TRBJ2-1; the D is unclear. The receptor's source is a human donor in good health (CMV status not recorded). Some clones in this sample may be carry-over from other donors' samples. CDR3 DNA: TGTGCCAGCCGAGCCCCGTCTAGCAATGAGCAGTTCTTC. This translates into CASRAPSSNEQFF.